The rows below give T cell receptor beta chains drawn from one sample of a study of T cell clones after liver transplantation. Assay used: immunoSEQ multiplex PCR; TCRdb lists only in-frame clones, some missing. The sample contains fewer than 25,000 clones, 80% to 90% of which appear only once. Sample: CD8+ T cells from blood, taken before liver transplant. The receptors stem from a human donor who received a liver transplant. CDR3s include the opening cysteine and the closing phenylalanine or tryptophan. Fields, in order: V gene, CDR3 length, CDR3 protein.

V: TRBV2; length: 15; CDR3: CASTTAGRGGGELFF
V: TRBV7-9; length: 15; CDR3: CASSLALGSNYGYTF
V: TRBV9; length: 17; CDR3: CASSELLAGGWDNEQFF
V: TRBV29-1; length: 14; CDR3: CSVAGASVNEKLFF
V: TRBV7-9; length: 14; CDR3: CASSHPGAPHEQFF
V: TRBV6-4; length: 16; CDR3: CASSDSGGSGANVLTF
V: TRBV30; length: 15; CDR3: CAWSPTGGANEKLFF
V: TRBV9; length: 14; CDR3: CASSAGQGPDTQYF
V: TRBV7-9; length: 18; CDR3: CASSFPSRADLMNTEAFF
V: TRBV19; length: 14; CDR3: CASSIHRGAYEQYF
V: TRBV19; length: 14; CDR3: CASSSGAGSYEQYF
V: TRBV11-2; length: 17; CDR3: CASSLEPGQGGSYGYTF
V: TRBV2; length: 15; CDR3: CASPEGDLAYNEQFF
V: TRBV27; length: 12; CDR3: CASSIQGAEQFF
V: TRBV11-2; length: 15; CDR3: CASRPTGGFSYEQYF
V: TRBV5-4; length: 15; CDR3: CASSPLTGLNTEAFF
V: TRBV27; length: 15; CDR3: CASSLNTNRHTEAFF
V: TRBV6-5; length: 14; CDR3: CASRQGAGTGELFF
V: TRBV7-8; length: 16; CDR3: CASSPWGGLAKNIQYF
V: TRBV14; length: 16; CDR3: CASSHSGLAGINEQFF
V: TRBV6-5; length: 14; CDR3: CASSIYRVSGEQYF
V: TRBV27; length: 16; CDR3: CASSFGSQGAYNEQFF
V: TRBV9; length: 14; CDR3: CASSVLDRQETQYF
V: TRBV28; length: 16; CDR3: CASSPRREIRSREQYF
V: TRBV6-5; length: 15; CDR3: CASSYQAGLNTEAFF
V: TRBV30; length: 19; CDR3: CAWSRGTSGLSSGANVLTF
V: TRBV5-8; length: 15; CDR3: CASSLKIWEYNEQFF
V: TRBV14; length: 17; CDR3: CASSHREPGLSNNEQFF
V: TRBV4-1; length: 12; CDR3: CASSQGGEKLFF
V: TRBV29-1; length: 13; CDR3: CSVLQTGGTEAFF
V: TRBV13; length: 14; CDR3: CASSHATGYAEQYF
V: TRBV11-3; length: 15; CDR3: CASSQDRGPTGELFF
V: TRBV19; length: 18; CDR3: CASFNRDIGISGANVLTF
V: TRBV4-3; length: 14; CDR3: CASSLDGGGTEAFF